The 20 T cell receptor beta chains reported below all come from one sample, sequenced in a study of OX40 agonist ivuxolimab in advanced cancers. The data were produced by immunoSEQ multiplex PCR, yet TCRdb's version contains in-frame clones alone and is incomplete. This table holds around 24,000 clones, around four fifths found once. This material consisted of CD4+ or CD8+ T cells sorted from blood, taken in a trial of the OX40 agonist ivuxolimab. The receptors come from an adult with an advanced solid tumor such as melanoma, head and neck, liver or kidney cancer.

The chain is built from TRBV21-1 and TRBJ1-5; TRBD1, the D gene given by the table, was not confirmed from the DNA. TRBV21-1 is annotated as a pseudogene. The CDR3 extends over 16 amino acids. The CDR3 DNA reads as TGTGCCAGCAGCAGAGCGGACAGGGGGCTTGATCAGCCCCAGCATTTT. Translated: CASSRADRGLDQPQHF.

The gene calls are TRBV9 and TRBJ2-4; 8 nucleotides agree with TRBD1. From germline, CDR1 is SGDLS and CDR2 YYNGEE. The V and J ends lost 7 bases and 9 bases, in that order; junction bases with no gene match: 9. CDR3 length: 13 amino acids. CDR3 amino acids: CASLTGEEGIQYF. CDR3 coding DNA: TGTGCCAGCTTGACAGGGGAAGAGGGCATTCAGTACTTC.

The chain employs TRBV10-2 and TRBJ2-2; D gene unclear. V was cut by 2 bases and J by 6 bases, with 13 bases left in between. This CDR3 region has 15 residues. Germline V CDR1 and CDR2: WSHSY, SAAADI. CDR3 loop: CASSEIPAGAGELFF. CDR3 coding DNA: TGCGCCAGCAGTGAGATCCCGGCTGGGGCCGGGGAGCTGTTTTTT.

This chain joins TRBV5-4 and TRBJ1-2; 9 nucleotides match TRBD1. In germline, CDR1 is SGHNT, CDR2 YYREEE (reference sequence). J gave up 11 bases and V 1 base, and 9 bases lay outside the gene matches. The CDR3 is made up of 14 amino acids. The DNA of the CDR3 is TGTGCCAGCAGCTTGTGGACAGGGGCAATGCTATACACCTTC. Translated, it gives CASSLWTGAMLYTF.

The chain joins TRBV4-3 to TRBJ1-2; TRBD1 matches 7 bases. V shed 2 bases and J 8 bases; nucleotides not matched to a gene: 14. The CDR3 has 16 amino acids. Germline V gene lookup returns CDR1 LGHNA and CDR2 YSLEER. CDR3 DNA sequence: TGCGCCAGCAGCCAAACACCGATGACAGGGTCCCGAGGCTACACCTTC. It specifies CASSQTPMTGSRGYTF.

This chain joins TRBV7-6 and TRBJ2-2; D tentatively reads TRBD1 or TRBD2 (6 bases each). CDR3 length: 16 residues. Germline V gene data show CDR1 as SGHVS and CDR2 as FNYEAQ. Trimming removed 1 base from V and 6 bases from J, with 15 bases in between. The CDR3 DNA is TGTGCCAGCAGCTTAGAACAGGGAGGAGGTTCCGGGGAGCTGTTTTTT. This codes for CASSLEQGGGSGELFF. Looking up the rest from reference TRBV7-6 and TRBJ2-2 gives the full variable domain: GAGVSQSPRYKVTKRGQDVALRCDPISGHVSLYWYRQALGQGPEFLTYFNYEAQQDKSGLPNDRFSAERPEGSISTLTIQRTEQRDSAMYRCASSLEQGGGSGELFFGEGSRLTVL.

The chain links TRBV19 to TRBJ2-1, with 8 bases that match TRBD2. The V segment lost 4 bases and the J segment 13 bases; nucleotides outside the gene matches: 12. This CDR3 has 14 residues. Per the germline V gene, CDR1 is LNHDA and CDR2 is SQIVND (reference sequence). The CDR3 bases are TGTGCCAGTAGTACAACTAGCGGTGCCCACCCCCAGTTCTTC. Its translation is CASSTTSGAHPQFF.

This clone was picked up a small number of times. The gene calls are TRBV4-1 and TRBJ1-1; D not certain. Trimming left V 2 bases short and J 3 bases short, with 7 bases between. Germline loops: CDR1 MGHRA, CDR2 YSYEKL. This CDR3 contains 13 residues. The CDR3 region has the DNA TGCGCCAGCAGCCAACAACGGGACACTGAAGCTTTCTTT. The encoded protein is CASSQQRDTEAFF.

The CDR3 DNA sequence: TGTGCCAGCAGTGAATTCATCAGGGAGAATGAGCAGTTCTTC. It specifies CASSEFIRENEQFF. The chain uses TRBV25-1 and TRBJ2-1; D possibly matches TRBD1 or TRBD2 (5 bases each). This CDR3 region has 14 residues. V lost 1 base, J lost 7 bases, and 11 bases lay in between. The germline V gene encodes CDR1 MGHDK and CDR2 SYGVNS.

This chain connects TRBV9 to TRBJ2-2; TRBD2 is a possible D gene (5 bases). CDR1 and CDR2 (germline): SGDLS, YYNGEE. The CDR3 is 16 amino acids. The V end lost 3 bases, the J end lost 2 bases, and 14 bases lay between the germline ends. The CDR3 DNA is TGTGCCAGCAGCGCCATTCGAGGGCCCAACACCGGGGAGCTGTTTTTT. As protein: CASSAIRGPNTGELFF.

The chain is built from TRBV27 and TRBJ1-3; no clear D gene. The germline CDR1 and CDR2 sequences are MNHEY and SMNVEV (reference sequence). V was pared by 3 bases and J by 2 bases, with 8 bases between. The CDR3 consists of 14 residues. The CDR3 spells CASSLKRTGNTIYF. The CDR3 nucleotides read TGTGCCAGCAGTTTGAAGCGGACTGGAAACACCATATATTTT.

In this sample, this clone turned up a few times. The CDR3 nucleotides are TGTGCCAGCAGTCGTCCCCCAGGGATAGCGAACCTCTACAATGAGCAGTTCTTC. Translating it yields CASSRPPGIANLYNEQFF. The rearrangement uses TRBV27 and TRBJ2-1; either TRBD1 or TRBD2 may supply D (5 bases each). Trimming shortened V by 5 bases and J by 3 bases, and 23 bases separated the two germline ends. Per the germline V gene, CDR1 is MNHEY and CDR2 is SMNVEV (reference sequence). This CDR3 has 18 amino acids.

This clone was counted many times. This chain joins TRBV28 and TRBJ2-2, with D possibly matching TRBD2 (6 bases). CDR1 is MDHEN, CDR2 SYDVKM, per germline. Trimming pared 5 bases from V and 5 bases from J, leaving 18 bases between. This CDR3 is 16 amino acids long. Here the CDR3 DNA reads TGTGCCAGCAGTCCAAGGAGAAGGGCGGGAACCGGGGAGCTGTTTTTT. This sequence encodes CASSPRRRAGTGELFF.

This clone was recorded only once. This sequence joins TRBV6-4 and TRBJ2-3; D might be TRBD1 (6 bases). The CDR3 runs 16 residues. The V end was cut by 0 bases, the J end by 0 bases, with 10 bases between. CDR1 is MRHNA and CDR2 is SNTAGT in the germline V gene. CDR3 loop: CASSDSEQGSTDTQYF. Here the CDR3 DNA reads TGTGCCAGCAGTGACTCTGAACAGGGCAGCACAGATACGCAGTATTTT.

V usage is TRBV9 and J usage is TRBJ1-4, with D unresolved. The CDR3 sequence is 13 residues long. Germline values: CDR1 SGDLS, CDR2 YYNGEE. V lost 2 bases and J lost 4, with 6 bases in between. CDR3 protein: CASSVEGNEKLFF. The DNA for the CDR3 is TGTGCCAGCAGCGTCGAGGGTAATGAAAAACTGTTTTTT.

This clone was seen a single time. CDR3: CASSFGKATEQYF. In DNA, the CDR3 is TGTGCCAGCAGTTTTGGTAAAGCTACCGAGCAGTACTTC. The chain employs TRBV25-1 and TRBJ2-7; D unresolved. V shed 5 bases and J shed 6 bases, with 14 bases lying between them. CDR3 length equals 13 residues. The germline V gene encodes CDR1 MGHDK and CDR2 SYGVNS.

The V gene is TRBV7-2, the J gene TRBJ2-2; 9 nucleotides agree with TRBD2. Germline CDR1 is SGHTA and CDR2 is FQGNSA. The CDR3 length is 14 residues. V gave up 4 bases and J gave up 6 bases; unmatched junction bases: 3. As DNA, the CDR3 is TGTGCCAGCAGCTATCCTAGCGGGGCCGGGGAGCTGTTTTTT. This encodes CASSYPSGAGELFF.

The rearrangement joins TRBV11-2 to TRBJ2-1; D call uncertain. This CDR3 is built from 12 residues. Germline lookup yields CDR1 SGHAT and CDR2 FQNNGV. V shed 7 bases and J shed 8 bases, with 12 bases lying between them. CDR3 DNA: TGTGCCAGCACCCGGTTTGGCGATGAGCAGTTCTTC. Protein product: CASTRFGDEQFF.

The chain couples TRBV4-1 to TRBJ2-1; the match to TRBD2 covers 7 bases. Losses at the gene ends were 5 bases for V and 6 bases for J; bases not matched to a gene: 7. This CDR3 contains 14 residues. Per the germline V gene, CDR1 is MGHRA and CDR2 is YSYEKL. The CDR3 sequence: CASSDGTIANEQFF. Here the CDR3 DNA reads TGCGCCAGCAGCGACGGGACTATCGCCAATGAGCAGTTCTTC.

The chain employs TRBV23-1 and TRBJ2-5, with D tentatively TRBD1 (6 bases). TRBV23-1 is recorded as an ORF, its role being uncertain. Between the trimmed V and J ends, which lost 4 bases and 3 bases, there was a span of 9 bases. The CDR3 has 13 amino acids. CDR3 residues: CASSPPGEETQYF. The CDR3 nucleotides read TGCGCCAGCAGTCCCCCAGGGGAAGAGACCCAGTACTTC.